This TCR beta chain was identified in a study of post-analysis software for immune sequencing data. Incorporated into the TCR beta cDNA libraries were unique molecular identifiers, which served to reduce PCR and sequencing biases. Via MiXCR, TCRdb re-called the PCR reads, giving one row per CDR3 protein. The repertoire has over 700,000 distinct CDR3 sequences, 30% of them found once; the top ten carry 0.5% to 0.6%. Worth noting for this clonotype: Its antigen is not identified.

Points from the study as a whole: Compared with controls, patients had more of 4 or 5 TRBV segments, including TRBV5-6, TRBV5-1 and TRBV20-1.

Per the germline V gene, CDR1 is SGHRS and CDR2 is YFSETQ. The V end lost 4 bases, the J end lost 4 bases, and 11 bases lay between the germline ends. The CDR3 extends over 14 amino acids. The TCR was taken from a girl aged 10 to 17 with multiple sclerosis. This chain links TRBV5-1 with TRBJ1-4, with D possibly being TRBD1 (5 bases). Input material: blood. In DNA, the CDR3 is TGCGCCAGCAGCCCGGGACGGCTTAATGAAAAACTGTTTTTT. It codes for CASSPGRLNEKLFF. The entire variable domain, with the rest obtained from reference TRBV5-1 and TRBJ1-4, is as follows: KAGVTQTPRYLIKTRGQQVTLSCSPISGHRSVSWYQQTPGQGLQFLFEYFSETQRNKGNFPGRFSGRQFSNSRSEMNVSTLELGDSALYLCASSPGRLNEKLFFGSGTQLSVL.